Presented here are 19 T cell receptor beta chains from one specimen sequenced in a study of low-dose radiotherapy and immunotherapy resistance in tumors. With TRAV- and TRBV-specific primers, first-strand cDNA was made, covering the alpha and beta chains. Using a constant-region primer together with a V-primer adapter, TCRs were subjected to roughly 18 PCR cycles of amplification. TCRdb reprocessed the reads with MiXCR, giving one entry per CDR3 protein. The data hold tens of thousands of distinct CDR3 sequences, with approximately 20% observed a single time. As to time point: before trial treatment. The sample was PBMCs, taken before treatment. All receptors come from a male donor with prostate cancer.

In its sample, this clonotype was seen many times. The rearrangement joins TRBV20-1 to TRBJ2-3; 11 bases fit TRBD1. CDR1 and CDR2 from the germline V gene are DFQATT and SNEGSKA (reference sequence). This CDR3 region has 15 residues. The V and J ends lost 6 bases and 2 bases, in that order; junction bases with no gene match: 7. CDR3 region: CSANGQGAYTDTQYF. The CDR3 region has the DNA TGCAGTGCAAATGGACAGGGGGCCTACACAGATACGCAGTATTTT.

At least ten counts were recorded for this clonotype. V gene TRBV7-9 combines with J gene TRBJ2-2, with D unresolved. Germline values: CDR1 SEHNR, CDR2 FQNEAQ (reference sequence). There are 8 residues in the CDR3. This CDR3 reads CRGGELFF. DNA for the CDR3: TGTCGAGGCGGGGAGCTGTTTTTT.

V usage is TRBV5-1 and J usage is TRBJ2-1, with 9 bases identical to TRBD2. Germline assignment: CDR1 SGHRS and CDR2 YFSETQ. The V gene end was trimmed by 2 bases and the J gene end by 9 bases; junction bases not matched to a gene: 3. The CDR3 consists of 13 residues. The CDR3 nucleotides are TGCGCCAGCAGCTTCCCAGCGGGAGGTGAGCAGTTCTTC. Translation gives CASSFPAGGEQFF.

There are many counts of this clonotype. The chain links TRBV11-3 to TRBJ1-6, with TRBD1 identical over 8 bases. With 0 bases clipped from V and 10 bases from J, the junction kept 8 bases outside the gene matches. Germline V CDR1 and CDR2: SGHNT, YENEEA. CDR3 size: 16 residues. The CDR3 sequence: CASSLDQAGGQSPLHF. DNA for the CDR3: TGTGCCAGCAGCTTAGATCAAGCAGGGGGCCAATCACCCCTCCACTTT.

The rearrangement links TRBV27 to TRBJ2-5; TRBD2 matches at 9 bases. Germline V lookup: CDR1 MNHEY, CDR2 SMNVEV (reference sequence). This CDR3 is 14 amino acids long. V lost 6 bases and J lost 4; bases outside the gene matches: 6. The CDR3 here is CASRDLLAGETQYF. CDR3 coding DNA: TGTGCCAGCAGAGATTTACTAGCGGGAGAGACCCAGTACTTC.

This clonotype was seen a handful of times. The chain recombines TRBV30 with TRBJ2-1, with 7 bases matching TRBD1. The CDR3 runs 14 residues. Losses at the gene ends were 7 bases for V and 8 bases for J; bases not matched to a gene: 14. CDR1 and CDR2 (germline): GTSNPN, SVGIG (reference sequence). CDR3 region: CALSVTGYNHEQFF. The CDR3 DNA is TGTGCCTTGTCGGTGACAGGGTATAACCATGAGCAGTTCTTC.

This clonotype was detected many times. The rearrangement joins TRBV11-2 to TRBJ2-3; the D is unclear. The CDR3 is made up of 14 amino acids. The germline CDR1 and CDR2 sequences are SGHAT and FQNNGV. V lost 1 base and J 2 bases, leaving 7 bases between the germline ends. This chain's CDR3 is CASSLGQFTDTQYF. CDR3 in DNA: TGTGCCAGCAGCTTAGGGCAGTTCACAGATACGCAGTATTTT.

This clonotype was seen repeatedly, ten times or more. The rearrangement joins TRBV3-1 to TRBJ2-1, with D maybe TRBD2 (5 bases). There are 14 residues in the CDR3. V lost 2 bases to trimming and J lost 6 bases, with 11 bases between them. CDR1 and CDR2 from the germline V gene are LGHDT and YNNKEL (reference sequence). CDR3 sequence reads: CASSQTSRGNEQFF. The CDR3 DNA reads as TGTGCCAGCAGCCAAACTAGTCGGGGCAATGAGCAGTTCTTC.

Ten or more counts support this clonotype. V and J are TRBV15 and TRBJ2-5, with D perhaps given as TRBD1 or TRBD2 (5 bases each). This CDR3 comprises 13 residues. Trimming removed 8 bases at V and 5 bases at J, with 15 bases between. In germline, CDR1 is LNHNV, CDR2 YYDKDF (reference sequence). The CDR3 DNA reads as TGTGCCACCGCACGCCGAGGGGCGGAGACCCAGTACTTC. It translates to CATARRGAETQYF.

This clonotype was counted many times. This CDR3 reads CASRVGSLVHNEQFF. DNA of the CDR3: TGCGCCAGCCGAGTGGGCTCTCTGGTACACAATGAGCAGTTCTTC. The chain links TRBV5-1 to TRBJ2-1; no clear D. Trimming took 7 bases from V and 5 from J, leaving 19 bases between them. The germline V gene has CDR1 SGHRS and CDR2 YFSETQ. The CDR3 extends over 15 amino acids.

There are many counts of this clonotype. The chain carries TRBV7-3 and TRBJ1-2; the D gene is possibly TRBD1 (6 bases). Germline V lookup: CDR1 SGHTA, CDR2 FQGTGA. V was cut by 0 bases and J by 3 bases, with 8 bases left in between. The CDR3 consists of 14 residues. CDR3 bases: TGTGCCAGCAGCTTAACTCGGACAGACTATGGCTACACCTTC. It translates to CASSLTRTDYGYTF.

This clonotype has a count of ten or more. The rearrangement joins TRBV20-1 to TRBJ2-1, with TRBD1 matching 7 bases. This CDR3 has 15 residues. CDR1 DFQATT and CDR2 SNEGSKA come from the germline V gene (reference sequence). J lost 8 bases, V lost 5 bases, and 15 bases had no gene match. CDR3 loop: CSASPLLTGSHEQFF. The CDR3 DNA reads as TGCAGTGCTTCCCCATTATTGACAGGGAGCCATGAGCAGTTCTTC.

This clonotype was observed at least ten times. The gene calls are TRBV12-3 or TRBV12-4 and TRBJ2-6, with D tentatively TRBD1 (6 bases). Trimming took 4 bases from V and 0 from J, leaving 13 bases between them. This CDR3 comprises 17 residues. The CDR3 DNA sequence: TGTGCCAGCAGTTACCTCCGGGACAACTCTGGGGCCAACGTCCTGACTTTC. This sequence encodes CASSYLRDNSGANVLTF.

At least ten counts were recorded for this clonotype. V and J are TRBV5-6 and TRBJ1-1, with TRBD1 as a possible D gene (6 bases). Trimming pared 4 bases from V and 0 bases from J, leaving 16 bases between. The germline gives CDR1 SGHDT, CDR2 YYEEEE. The CDR3 length is 16 residues. As DNA, the CDR3 is TGTGCCAGCAGCCAGGGACATCTTACTATGAACACTGAAGCTTTCTTT. Its protein product is CASSQGHLTMNTEAFF.

There are many counts of this clonotype. The chain joins TRBV27 to TRBJ2-1; TRBD2 aligns across 14 bases. Germline loops: CDR1 MNHEY, CDR2 SMNVEV (reference sequence). The CDR3 is 16 residues long. J gave up 8 bases and V 5 bases, and 8 bases lay outside the gene matches. The chain's CDR3 is CASSTPGLAGVHEQFF. In nucleotides, the CDR3 is TGTGCCAGCAGTACGCCGGGACTAGCGGGAGTGCATGAGCAGTTCTTC.

In this sample, this clonotype turned up many times. The chain is built from TRBV2 and TRBJ2-6, with 8 nucleotides matching TRBD1. CDR1 SNHLY and CDR2 FYNNEI come from the germline V gene. The V segment lost 6 bases and the J segment 1 base; nucleotides outside the gene matches: 8. This CDR3 is built from 17 residues. DNA for the CDR3: TGTGCCAGCAGCCCGACAGGGGCTTGGTCTGGGGCCAACGTCCTGACTTTC. Translating it yields CASSPTGAWSGANVLTF.

Many counts were recorded for this clonotype. The J gene is TRBJ2-1, the V gene TRBV20-1; 11 bases are shared with TRBD2. The CDR3 runs 15 residues. Germline CDR1 DFQATT, CDR2 SNEGSKA (reference sequence). Trimming cost V 3 bases and J 3 bases; bases outside gene matches: 4. DNA for the CDR3: TGCAGTGCTAGGGTAGCGGGAGGGATCTACAATGAGCAGTTCTTC. Translating it yields CSARVAGGIYNEQFF.

This clonotype was recorded many times. This chain joins TRBV4-1 and TRBJ2-7; 7 bases fit TRBD2. V lost 0 bases to trimming and J lost 0 bases; unmatched junction nucleotides: 11. From germline, CDR1 is MGHRA and CDR2 YSYEKL. The CDR3 loop spans 18 amino acids. CDR3 nucleotide sequence: TGCGCCAGCAGCCAAGACGAGGCTAGCGGTAAATTCTCCTACGAGCAGTACTTC. Amino acids: CASSQDEASGKFSYEQYF.

Remarks on this clonotype: Likely a read error: the CDR3 ends without its conserved phenylalanine or tryptophan. The chain uses TRBV15 and TRBJ1-2, with D unclear. The germline V gene has CDR1 LNHNV and CDR2 YYDKDF (reference sequence). The ends were cut back, 5 bases at V and 0 bases at J, with 7 bases in the middle. The CDR3 is 13 amino acids. The CDR3 protein is CATSLGTNYGYTC. The DNA of the CDR3 is TGTGCCACCAGCCTCGGGACTAACTATGGCTACACCTGC.